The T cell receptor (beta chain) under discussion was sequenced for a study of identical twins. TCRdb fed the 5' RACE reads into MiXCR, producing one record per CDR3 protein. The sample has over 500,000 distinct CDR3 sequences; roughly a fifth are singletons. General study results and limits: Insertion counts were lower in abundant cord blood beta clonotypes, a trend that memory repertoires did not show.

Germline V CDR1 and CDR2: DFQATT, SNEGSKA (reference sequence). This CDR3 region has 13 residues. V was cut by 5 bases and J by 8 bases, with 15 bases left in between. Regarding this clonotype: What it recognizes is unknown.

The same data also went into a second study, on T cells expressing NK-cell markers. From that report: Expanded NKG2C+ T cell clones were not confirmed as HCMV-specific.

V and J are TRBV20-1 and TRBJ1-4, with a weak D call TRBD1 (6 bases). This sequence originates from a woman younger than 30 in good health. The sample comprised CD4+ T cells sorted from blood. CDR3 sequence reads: CSAPGDTGEKLFF. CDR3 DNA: TGCAGTGCTCCAGGGGATACGGGGGAAAAACTGTTTTTT.